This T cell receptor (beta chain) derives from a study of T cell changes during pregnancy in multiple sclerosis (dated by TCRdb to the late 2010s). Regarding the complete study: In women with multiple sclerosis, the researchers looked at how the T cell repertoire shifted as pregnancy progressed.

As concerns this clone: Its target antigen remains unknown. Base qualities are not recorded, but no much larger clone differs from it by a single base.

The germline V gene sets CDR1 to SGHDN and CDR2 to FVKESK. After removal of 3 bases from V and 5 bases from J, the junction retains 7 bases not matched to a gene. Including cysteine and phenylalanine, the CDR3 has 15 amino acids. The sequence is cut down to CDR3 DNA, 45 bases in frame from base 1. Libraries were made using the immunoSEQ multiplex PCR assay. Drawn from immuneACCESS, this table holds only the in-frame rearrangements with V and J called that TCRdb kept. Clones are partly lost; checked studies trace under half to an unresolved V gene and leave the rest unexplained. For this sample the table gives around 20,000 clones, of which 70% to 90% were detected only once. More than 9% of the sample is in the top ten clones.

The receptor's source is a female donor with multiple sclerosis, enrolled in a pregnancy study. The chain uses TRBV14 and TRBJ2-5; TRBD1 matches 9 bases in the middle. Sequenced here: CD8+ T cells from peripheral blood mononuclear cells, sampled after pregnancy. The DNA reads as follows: TGTGCCAGCAGCCATACAGGGGGCGAGGTCGAGACCCAGTACTTC. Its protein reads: CASSHTGGEVETQYF.